This T cell receptor (beta chain) was identified during a study of blood T cell repertoires in COVID-19. About the research overall: Italy, Spain and the United States were the sources of the convalescent and acute COVID-19 samples.

The authors' processing: Nucleated cell counts were estimated from reference gene primer amplification. The assay was immunoSEQ multiplex PCR, and TCRdb's table has in-frame clones only and misses some. V, J and clone size are taken as reported in that table, and D and trimming were inferred from the DNA itself. The table records some 340,000 clones, around 82% of them present only once. The sequenced sample was peripheral blood. The TCR comes from a man aged 25-40 years with active or convalescent COVID-19.

CDR3: CASSLVGGQQEGYTF. In DNA, the CDR3 is TGTGCCAGCAGCTTAGTAGGAGGGCAGCAGGAGGGCTACACCTTC. This chain connects TRBV7-2 to TRBJ1-2; D remains ambiguous. The CDR3 extends over 15 amino acids. Deletions cut 1 base from V and 8 bases from J, with 17 bases between. Germline loops: CDR1 SGHTA, CDR2 FQGNSA.